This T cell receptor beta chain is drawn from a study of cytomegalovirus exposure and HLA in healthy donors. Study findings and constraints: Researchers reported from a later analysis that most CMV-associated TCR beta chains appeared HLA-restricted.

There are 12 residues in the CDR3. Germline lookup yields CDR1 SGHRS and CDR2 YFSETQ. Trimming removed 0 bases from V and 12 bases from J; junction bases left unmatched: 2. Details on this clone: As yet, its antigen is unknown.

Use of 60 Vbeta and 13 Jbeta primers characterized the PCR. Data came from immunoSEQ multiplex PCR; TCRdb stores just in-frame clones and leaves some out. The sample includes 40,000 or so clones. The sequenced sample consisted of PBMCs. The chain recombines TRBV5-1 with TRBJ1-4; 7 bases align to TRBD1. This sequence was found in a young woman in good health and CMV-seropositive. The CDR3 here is CASSLAGTELFF. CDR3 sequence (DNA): TGCGCCAGCAGCTTGGCCGGGACAGAACTGTTTTTT.